This TCR beta chain emerged from a study of T cells expressing NK-cell markers. On the study more broadly: According to the study, TCR beta repertoires originated from sorted CD3+CD56+NKG2C+, CD3+CD56+NKG2C- and CD3+CD56-NKG2C+ T cells.

Study-wide findings and caveats: Dominant NKG2C+ clonotypes made up about 1.0-7.5% of CD8+ T cells in a handful of donors. Among several donors, these clonotypes also ranked first in the CD3+CD56-NKG2C+ fraction.

Comment on this clonotype: Its antigen is not identified.

TCR beta libraries carry UMIs added by 5'RACE template switching. TCRdb re-called the 5' RACE reads; every CDR3 protein appears as one record, without DNA. The record lists about 550,000 distinct CDR3 sequences, of which the ten most abundant hold roughly 3.6%. Germline CDR1 and CDR2: SGHRS and YFSETQ. This CDR3 has 16 residues. This chain uses TRBV5-1 with TRBJ1-1; TCRdb's assignment of TRBD1 cannot be checked, as there is no DNA. This TCR was sampled from a man aged 18 to 30 in good health. Sample: blood T cells: a sorted CD56 or NKG2C T cell subset, CD4+ or CD8+ T cells, or bulk PBMC T cells (not recorded which). CDR3 loop: CASSSGQGLRDTEAFF.